This T cell receptor beta chain appears in the sequencing data of a study of T cell repertoires in cytomegalovirus infection. In the study overall: CMV epitopes used comprised recently identified HLA-C-restricted ones and well-studied HLA-B-restricted ones. Study conclusions and caveats: HLA-C-restricted, CMV-specific TCR beta clonotypes were dominant ex vivo.

TCRdb reprocessed the reads via MiXCR and lists one record per CDR3 protein. This sample carries 100,000 to 150,000 distinct CDR3 sequences, 25% to 35% of them seen once, and the ten largest clones take around three fifths. This clonotype was picked up a small number of times. Its antigen is as yet unknown. This TCR was recovered from a human donor in good health (CMV status not recorded). Some clones in this sample may be carry-over from other donors' samples. The starting material was CD8+ T cells from cultured PBMCs, obtained from culture after CMV antigen stimulation.

Here the CDR3 reads CASSPSTGNTIYF. The CDR3 DNA sequence: TGTGCCAGCAGTCCTTCTACTGGAAACACCATATATTTT. J is TRBJ1-3 and V is TRBV6-5; D remains ambiguous. Trimming stripped 5 bases from V and 2 bases from J, with 7 bases between. The CDR3 is 13 amino acids. Germline CDR1 reads MNHEY; CDR2 reads SVGAGI.